The sequence of this T cell receptor beta chain was determined in a study of response to subunit inactivated influenza vaccine. TCRdb recomputed calls from the RT-PCR reads with MiXCR, one row per CDR3 protein. The table has just under 550,000 distinct CDR3 sequences, 20% to 25% seen once. V shed 4 bases and J shed 8 bases, with 15 bases lying between them. This CDR3 comprises 13 residues. Germline CDR1 and CDR2: SGHRS and YFSETQ. Separately, the same data were catalogued under a study of T cells expressing NK-cell markers. Per that paper: UMIs accompanied the 5'RACE template switching by which TCR beta cDNA was made.

Sequencing used CD4+ T cells sorted from PBMCs, obtained roughly 12 days after vaccination. V is TRBV5-1 and J is TRBJ1-1, with D uncertain. This TCR was sampled from a man between 50 and 59 years old who received an inactivated influenza vaccine. The CDR3 coding sequence is TGCGCCAGCAGCCCCGGGATTGGCTTAGAAGCTTTCTTT. Protein product: CASSPGIGLEAFF. The full variable domain, with the rest looked up from reference TRBV5-1 and TRBJ1-1, is KAGVTQTPRYLIKTRGQQVTLSCSPISGHRSVSWYQQTPGQGLQFLFEYFSETQRNKGNFPGRFSGRQFSNSRSEMNVSTLELGDSALYLCASSPGIGLEAFFGQGTRLTVV.